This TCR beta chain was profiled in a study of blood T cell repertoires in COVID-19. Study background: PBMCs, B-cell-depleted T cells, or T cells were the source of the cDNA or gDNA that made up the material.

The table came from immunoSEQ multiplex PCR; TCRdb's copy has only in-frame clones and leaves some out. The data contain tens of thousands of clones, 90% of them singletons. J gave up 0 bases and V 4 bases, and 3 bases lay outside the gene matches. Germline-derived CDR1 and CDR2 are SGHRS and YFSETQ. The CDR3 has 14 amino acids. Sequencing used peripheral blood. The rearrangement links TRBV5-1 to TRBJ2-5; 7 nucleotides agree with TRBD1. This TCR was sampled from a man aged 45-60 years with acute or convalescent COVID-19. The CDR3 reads CASSPGQYQETQYF. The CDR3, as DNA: TGCGCCAGCAGCCCGGGACAGTACCAAGAGACCCAGTACTTC.